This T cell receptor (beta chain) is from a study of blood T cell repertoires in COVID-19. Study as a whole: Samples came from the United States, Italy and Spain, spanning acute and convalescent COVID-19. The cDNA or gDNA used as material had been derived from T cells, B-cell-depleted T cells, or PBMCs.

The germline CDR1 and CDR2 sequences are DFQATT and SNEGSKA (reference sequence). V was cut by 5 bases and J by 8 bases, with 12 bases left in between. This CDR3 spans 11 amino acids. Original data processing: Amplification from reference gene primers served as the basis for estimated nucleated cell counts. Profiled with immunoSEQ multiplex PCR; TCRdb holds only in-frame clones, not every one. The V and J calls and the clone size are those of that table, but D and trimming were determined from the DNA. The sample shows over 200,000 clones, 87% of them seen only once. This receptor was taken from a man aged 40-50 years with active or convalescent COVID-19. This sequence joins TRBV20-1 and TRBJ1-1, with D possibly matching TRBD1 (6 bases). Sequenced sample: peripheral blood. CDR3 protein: CSASYREEAFF. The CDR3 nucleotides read TGCAGTGCTTCTTACAGGGAAGAAGCTTTCTTT.